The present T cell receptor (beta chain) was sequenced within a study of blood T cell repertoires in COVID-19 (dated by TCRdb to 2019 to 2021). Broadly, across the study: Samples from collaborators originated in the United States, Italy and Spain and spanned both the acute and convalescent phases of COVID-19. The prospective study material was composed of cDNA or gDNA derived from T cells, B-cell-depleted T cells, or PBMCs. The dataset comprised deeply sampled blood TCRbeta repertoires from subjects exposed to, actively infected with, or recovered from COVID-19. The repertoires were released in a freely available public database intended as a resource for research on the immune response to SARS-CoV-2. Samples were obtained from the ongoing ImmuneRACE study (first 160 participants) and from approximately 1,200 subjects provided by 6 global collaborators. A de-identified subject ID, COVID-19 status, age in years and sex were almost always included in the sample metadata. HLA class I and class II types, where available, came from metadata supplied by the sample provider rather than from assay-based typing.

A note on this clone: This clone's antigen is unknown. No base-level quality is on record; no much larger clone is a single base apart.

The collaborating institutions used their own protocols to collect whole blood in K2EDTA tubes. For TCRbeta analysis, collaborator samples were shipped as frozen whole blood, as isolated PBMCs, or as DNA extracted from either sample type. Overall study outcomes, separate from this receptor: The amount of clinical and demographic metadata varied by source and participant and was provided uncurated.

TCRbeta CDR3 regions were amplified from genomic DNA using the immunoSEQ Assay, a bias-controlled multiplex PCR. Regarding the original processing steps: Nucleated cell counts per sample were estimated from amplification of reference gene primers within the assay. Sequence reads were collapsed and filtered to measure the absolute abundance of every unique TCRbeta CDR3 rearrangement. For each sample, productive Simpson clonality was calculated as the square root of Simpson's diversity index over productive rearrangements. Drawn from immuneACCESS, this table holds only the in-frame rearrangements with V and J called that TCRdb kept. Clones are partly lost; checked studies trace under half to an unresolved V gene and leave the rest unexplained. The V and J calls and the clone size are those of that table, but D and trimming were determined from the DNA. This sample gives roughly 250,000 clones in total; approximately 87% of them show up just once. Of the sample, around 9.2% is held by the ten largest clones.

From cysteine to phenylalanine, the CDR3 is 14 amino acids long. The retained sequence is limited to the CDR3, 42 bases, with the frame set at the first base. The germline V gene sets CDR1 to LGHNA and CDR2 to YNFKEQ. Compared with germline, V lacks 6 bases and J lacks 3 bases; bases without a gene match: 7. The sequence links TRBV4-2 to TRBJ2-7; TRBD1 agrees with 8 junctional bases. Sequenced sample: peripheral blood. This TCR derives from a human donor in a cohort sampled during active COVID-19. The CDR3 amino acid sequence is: CASSLDRGGYEQYF. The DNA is TGTGCCAGCAGTCTTGACAGGGGAGGCTACGAGCAGTACTTC.